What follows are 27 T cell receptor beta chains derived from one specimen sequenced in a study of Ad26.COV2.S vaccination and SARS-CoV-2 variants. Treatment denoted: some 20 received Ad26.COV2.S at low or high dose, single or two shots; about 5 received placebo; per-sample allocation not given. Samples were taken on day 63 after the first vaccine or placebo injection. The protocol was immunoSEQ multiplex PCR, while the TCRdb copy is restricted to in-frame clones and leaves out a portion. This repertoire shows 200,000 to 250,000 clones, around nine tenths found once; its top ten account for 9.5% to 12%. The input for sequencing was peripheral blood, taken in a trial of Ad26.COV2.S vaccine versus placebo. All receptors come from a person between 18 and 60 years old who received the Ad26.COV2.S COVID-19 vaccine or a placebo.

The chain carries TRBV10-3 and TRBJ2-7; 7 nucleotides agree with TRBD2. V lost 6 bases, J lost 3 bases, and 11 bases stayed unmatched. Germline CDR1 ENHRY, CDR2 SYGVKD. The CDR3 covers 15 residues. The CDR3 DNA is TGTGCCATCAGCCCTAGGTTTGGGGAGGGCTACGAGCAGTACTTC. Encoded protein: CAISPRFGEGYEQYF.

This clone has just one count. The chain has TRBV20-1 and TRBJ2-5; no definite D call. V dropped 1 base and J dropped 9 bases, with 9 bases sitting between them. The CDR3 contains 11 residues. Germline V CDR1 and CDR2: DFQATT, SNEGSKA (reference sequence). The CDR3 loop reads CSARASHPQYF. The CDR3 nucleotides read TGCAGTGCTAGAGCCTCTCATCCCCAGTACTTC.

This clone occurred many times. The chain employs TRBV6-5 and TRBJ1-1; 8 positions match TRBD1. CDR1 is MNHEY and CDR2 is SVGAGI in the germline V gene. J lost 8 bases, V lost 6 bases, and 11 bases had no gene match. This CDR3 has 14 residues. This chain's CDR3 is CASSYRTGLAEAFF. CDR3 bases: TGTGCCAGCAGCTACAGGACAGGGCTTGCAGAAGCTTTCTTT.

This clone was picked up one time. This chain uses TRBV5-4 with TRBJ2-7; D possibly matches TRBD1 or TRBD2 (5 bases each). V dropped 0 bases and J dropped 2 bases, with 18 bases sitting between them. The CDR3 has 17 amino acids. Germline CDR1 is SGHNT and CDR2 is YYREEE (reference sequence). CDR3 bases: TGTGCCAGCAGCTTGGATGGGCAGGGACGTTTGGCCTACGAGCAGTACTTC. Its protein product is CASSLDGQGRLAYEQYF.

Here the CDR3 reads CASSSSTGIHGYTF. The CDR3 DNA reads TGTGCCAGCAGTTCGTCAACAGGGATCCATGGCTACACCTTC. This chain joins TRBV6-2 or TRBV6-3 and TRBJ1-2; D is possibly TRBD1 (6 bases). Germline assignment: CDR1 MNHEY and CDR2 SVGEGT. Trimming pared 4 bases from V and 6 bases from J, leaving 15 bases between. The length of the CDR3 is 14 residues.

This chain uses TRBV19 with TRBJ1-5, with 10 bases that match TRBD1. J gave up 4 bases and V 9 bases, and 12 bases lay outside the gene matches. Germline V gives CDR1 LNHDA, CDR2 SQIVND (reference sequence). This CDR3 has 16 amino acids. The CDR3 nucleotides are TGTGCCAGCCGCTCGGGGGACAGGGGAATGAATCAGCCCCAGCATTTT. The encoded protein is CASRSGDRGMNQPQHF. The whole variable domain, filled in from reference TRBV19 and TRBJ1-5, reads DGGITQSPKYLFRKEGQNVTLSCEQNLNHDAMYWYRQDPGQGLRLIYYSQIVNDFQKGDIAEGYSVSREKKESFPLTVTSAQKNPTAFYLCASRSGDRGMNQPQHFGDGTRLSIL.

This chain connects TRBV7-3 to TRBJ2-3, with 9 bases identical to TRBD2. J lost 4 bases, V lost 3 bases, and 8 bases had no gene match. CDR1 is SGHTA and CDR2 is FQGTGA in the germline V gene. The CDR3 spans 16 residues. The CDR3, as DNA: TGTGCCAGCAGCTTTCAGGGGACTAGCAATTCAGATACGCAGTATTTT. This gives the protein CASSFQGTSNSDTQYF.

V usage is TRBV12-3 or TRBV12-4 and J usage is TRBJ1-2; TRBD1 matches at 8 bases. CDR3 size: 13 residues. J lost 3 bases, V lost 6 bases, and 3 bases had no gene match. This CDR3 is CASSPTGDYGYTF. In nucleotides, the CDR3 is TGTGCCAGCAGCCCGACAGGGGACTATGGCTACACCTTC.

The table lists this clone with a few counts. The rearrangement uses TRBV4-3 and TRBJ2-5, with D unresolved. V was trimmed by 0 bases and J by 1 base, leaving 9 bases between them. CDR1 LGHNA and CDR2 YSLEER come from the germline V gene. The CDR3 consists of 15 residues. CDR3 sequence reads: CASSQDRSVQETQYF. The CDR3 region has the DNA TGCGCCAGCAGCCAAGATAGGAGCGTCCAAGAGACCCAGTACTTC.

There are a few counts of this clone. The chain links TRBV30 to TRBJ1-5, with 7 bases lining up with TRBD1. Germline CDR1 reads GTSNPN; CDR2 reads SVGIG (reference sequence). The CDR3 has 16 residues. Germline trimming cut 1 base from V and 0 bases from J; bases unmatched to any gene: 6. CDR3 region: CAWSAKTGTSNQPQHF. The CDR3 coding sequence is TGTGCCTGGAGTGCCAAGACAGGGACTAGCAATCAGCCCCAGCATTTT.

In DNA, the CDR3 is TGCGCCAGCAGTCAATCGTCGGACAGTGCGCCACTAAACTATGGCTACACCTTC. Protein sequence: CASSQSSDSAPLNYGYTF. The chain carries TRBV23-1 and TRBJ1-2, with a weak D call TRBD1 (6 bases). TRBV23-1 falls under the ORF class, with uncertain function. V was pared by 0 bases and J by 2 bases, with 19 bases between. The CDR3 covers 18 residues.

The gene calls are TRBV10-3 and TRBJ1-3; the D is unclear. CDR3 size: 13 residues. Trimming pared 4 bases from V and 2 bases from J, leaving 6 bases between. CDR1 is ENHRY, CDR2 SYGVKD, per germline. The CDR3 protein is CAISGTAGNTIYF. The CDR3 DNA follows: TGTGCCATCAGTGGGACGGCTGGAAACACCATATATTTT.

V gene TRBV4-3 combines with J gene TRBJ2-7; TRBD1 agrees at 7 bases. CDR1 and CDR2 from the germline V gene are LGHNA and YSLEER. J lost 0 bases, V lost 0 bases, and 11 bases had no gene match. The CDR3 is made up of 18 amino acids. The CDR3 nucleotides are TGCGCCAGCAGCCAAGAACCACGAGAGGGGGCCGCCTCCTACGAGCAGTACTTC. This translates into CASSQEPREGAASYEQYF.

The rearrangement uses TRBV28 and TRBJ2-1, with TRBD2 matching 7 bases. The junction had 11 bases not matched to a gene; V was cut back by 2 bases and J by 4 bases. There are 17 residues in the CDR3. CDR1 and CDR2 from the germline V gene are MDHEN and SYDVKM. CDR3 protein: CASSLNFRDYNYNEQFF. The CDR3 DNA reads TGTGCCAGCAGTTTAAATTTTCGGGACTACAATTACAATGAGCAGTTCTTC. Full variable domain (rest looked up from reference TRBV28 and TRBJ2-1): DVKVTQSSRYLVKRTGEKVFLECVQDMDHENMFWYRQDPGLGLRLIYFSYDVKMKEKGDIPEGYSVSREKKERFSLILESASTNQTSMYLCASSLNFRDYNYNEQFFGPGTRLTVL.

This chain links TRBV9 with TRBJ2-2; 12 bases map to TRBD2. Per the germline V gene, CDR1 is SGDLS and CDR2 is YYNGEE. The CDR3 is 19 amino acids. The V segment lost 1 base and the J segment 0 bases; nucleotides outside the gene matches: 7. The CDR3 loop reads CASSVFPRTSGTNTGELFF. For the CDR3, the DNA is TGTGCCAGCAGCGTATTCCCCCGGACTAGCGGGACGAACACCGGGGAGCTGTTTTTT.

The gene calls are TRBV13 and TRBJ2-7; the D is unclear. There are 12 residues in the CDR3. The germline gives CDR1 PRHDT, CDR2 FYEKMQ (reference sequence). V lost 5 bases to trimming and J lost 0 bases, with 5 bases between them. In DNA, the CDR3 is TGTGCCAGCAGCGCGAGCTCCTACGAGCAGTACTTC. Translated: CASSASSYEQYF. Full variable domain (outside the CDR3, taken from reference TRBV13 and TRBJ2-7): AAGVIQSPRHLIKEKRETATLKCYPIPRHDTVYWYQQGPGQDPQFLISFYEKMQSDKGSIPDRFSAQQFSDYHSELNMSSLELGDSALYFCASSASSYEQYFGPGTRLTVT.

Here the CDR3 DNA reads TGCGCCAGCAGTGAATCAGGATTAAACCAGCCCCAGCATTTT. This translates into CASSESGLNQPQHF. The J gene is TRBJ1-5, the V gene TRBV10-2; D unclear. CDR1 is WSHSY, CDR2 SAAADI, per germline. CDR3 length: 14 residues. Trimming shortened V by 3 bases and J by 7 bases, and 13 bases separated the two germline ends.

The CDR3 loop reads CASRETGSNQPQHF. CDR3 coding DNA: TGTGCCAGCCGGGAGACAGGTAGCAATCAGCCCCAGCATTTT. The genes are TRBV6-5 and TRBJ1-5; tentative D call: TRBD1 (6 bases). The CDR3 contains 14 residues. In germline, CDR1 is MNHEY, CDR2 SVGAGI. The V gene lost 8 bases and the J gene lost 0 bases, with 11 bases spanning the gap.

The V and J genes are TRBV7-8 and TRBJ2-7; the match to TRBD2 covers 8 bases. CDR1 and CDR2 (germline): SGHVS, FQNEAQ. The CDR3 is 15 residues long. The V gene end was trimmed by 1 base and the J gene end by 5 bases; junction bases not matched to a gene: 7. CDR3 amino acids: CASSLGPAGVDEQYF. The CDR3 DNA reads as TGTGCCAGCAGCTTAGGTCCAGCGGGAGTTGACGAGCAGTACTTC.

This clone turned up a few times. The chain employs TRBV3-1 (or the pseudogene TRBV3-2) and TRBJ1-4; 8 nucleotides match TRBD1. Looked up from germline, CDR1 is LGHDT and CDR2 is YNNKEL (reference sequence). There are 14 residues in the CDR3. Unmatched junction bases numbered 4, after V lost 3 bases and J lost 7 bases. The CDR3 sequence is CASSQGRGREKLFF. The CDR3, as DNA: TGTGCCAGCAGCCAGGGCAGGGGGCGTGAAAAACTGTTTTTT.

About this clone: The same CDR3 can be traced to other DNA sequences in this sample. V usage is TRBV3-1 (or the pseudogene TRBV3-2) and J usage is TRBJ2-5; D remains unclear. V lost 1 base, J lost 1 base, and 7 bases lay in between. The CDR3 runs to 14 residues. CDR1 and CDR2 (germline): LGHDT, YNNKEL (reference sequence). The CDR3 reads CASSQGSSQETQYF. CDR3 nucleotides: TGTGCCAGCAGCCAAGGAAGTAGCCAAGAGACCCAGTACTTC.

CDR3 protein: CASSPRQGVTNYGYTF. The CDR3 nucleotides read TGTGCCAGCAGTCCCCGACAGGGGGTAACGAACTATGGCTACACCTTC. The V and J genes are TRBV28 and TRBJ1-2, with TRBD1 identical over 9 bases. V was clipped by 5 bases and J by 2 bases; unmatched bases: 9. CDR1 and CDR2 from the germline V gene are MDHEN and SYDVKM. This CDR3 has 16 amino acids.

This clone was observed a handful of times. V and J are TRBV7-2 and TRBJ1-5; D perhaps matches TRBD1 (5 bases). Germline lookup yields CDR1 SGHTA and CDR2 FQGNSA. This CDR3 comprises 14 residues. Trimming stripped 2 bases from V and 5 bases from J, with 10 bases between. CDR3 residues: CASSLRVGDQPQHF. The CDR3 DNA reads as TGTGCCAGCAGCTTACGTGTAGGGGATCAGCCCCAGCATTTT.

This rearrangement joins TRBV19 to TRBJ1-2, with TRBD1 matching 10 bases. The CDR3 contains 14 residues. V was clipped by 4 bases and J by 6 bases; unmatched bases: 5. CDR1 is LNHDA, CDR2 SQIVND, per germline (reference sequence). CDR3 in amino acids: CASSTPGQGNGYTF. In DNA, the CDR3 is TGTGCCAGTAGTACCCCGGGACAGGGGAATGGCTACACCTTC. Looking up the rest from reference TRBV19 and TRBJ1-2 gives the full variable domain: DGGITQSPKYLFRKEGQNVTLSCEQNLNHDAMYWYRQDPGQGLRLIYYSQIVNDFQKGDIAEGYSVSREKKESFPLTVTSAQKNPTAFYLCASSTPGQGNGYTFGSGTRLTVV.

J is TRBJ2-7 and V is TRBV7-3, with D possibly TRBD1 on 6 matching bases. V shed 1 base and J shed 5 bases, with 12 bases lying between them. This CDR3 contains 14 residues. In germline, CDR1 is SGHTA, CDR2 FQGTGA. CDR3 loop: CASSLMPGENEQYF. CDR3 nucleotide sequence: TGTGCCAGCAGCTTAATGCCAGGGGAAAACGAGCAGTACTTC.

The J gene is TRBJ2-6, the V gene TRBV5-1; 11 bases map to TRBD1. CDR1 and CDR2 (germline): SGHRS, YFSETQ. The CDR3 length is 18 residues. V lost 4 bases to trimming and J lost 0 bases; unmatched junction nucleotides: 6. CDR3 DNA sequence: TGCGCCAGCAGCCACCGGGGGACAGGGGGCTCTGGGGCCAACGTCCTGACTTTC. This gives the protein CASSHRGTGGSGANVLTF.

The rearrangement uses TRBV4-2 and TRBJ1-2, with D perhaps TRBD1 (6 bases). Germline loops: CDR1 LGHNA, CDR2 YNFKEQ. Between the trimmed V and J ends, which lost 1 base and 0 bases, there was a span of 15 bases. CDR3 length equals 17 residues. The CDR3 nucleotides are TGTGCCAGCAGCCAAGGTCATTTCGCAGGGGCTAACTATGGCTACACCTTC. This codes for CASSQGHFAGANYGYTF.